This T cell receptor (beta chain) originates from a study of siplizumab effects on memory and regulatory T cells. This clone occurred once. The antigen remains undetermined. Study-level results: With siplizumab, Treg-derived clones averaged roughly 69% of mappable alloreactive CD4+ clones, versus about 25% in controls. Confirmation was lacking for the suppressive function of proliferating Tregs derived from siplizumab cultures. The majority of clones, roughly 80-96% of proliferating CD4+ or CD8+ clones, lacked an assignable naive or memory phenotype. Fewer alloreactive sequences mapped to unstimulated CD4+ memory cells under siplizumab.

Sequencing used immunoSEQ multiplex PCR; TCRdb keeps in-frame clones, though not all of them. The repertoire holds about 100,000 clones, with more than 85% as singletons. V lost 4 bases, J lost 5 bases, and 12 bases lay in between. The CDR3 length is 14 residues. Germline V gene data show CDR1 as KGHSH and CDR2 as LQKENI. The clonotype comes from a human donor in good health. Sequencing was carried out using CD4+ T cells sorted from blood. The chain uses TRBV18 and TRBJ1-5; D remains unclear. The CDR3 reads CASSLSDGDQPQHF. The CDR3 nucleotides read TGTGCCAGCTCACTATCGGACGGAGATCAGCCCCAGCATTTT.